This TCR beta chain originates from a study of blood T cell repertoires in COVID-19. Study-level information: The cDNA or gDNA used as material had been derived from T cells, B-cell-depleted T cells, or PBMCs.

TCRdb's copy holds only in-frame clones and misses some; the assay was immunoSEQ multiplex PCR. The table records some 300,000 clones, roughly 90% of them present only once. This clone was found once. This CDR3 has 14 amino acids. The junction had 3 bases not matched to a gene; V was cut back by 4 bases and J by 2 bases. Germline lookup yields CDR1 SNHLY and CDR2 FYNNEI. The TCR originated in a woman in her 30s who had recovered from COVID-19. The specimen sequenced was PBMCs or T cells enriched from blood (not recorded which). The chain uses TRBV2 and TRBJ1-2; the match to TRBD1 covers 8 bases. CDR3 protein: CASSAQGANYGYTF. DNA for the CDR3: TGTGCCAGCAGTGCCCAGGGGGCCAACTATGGCTACACCTTC.